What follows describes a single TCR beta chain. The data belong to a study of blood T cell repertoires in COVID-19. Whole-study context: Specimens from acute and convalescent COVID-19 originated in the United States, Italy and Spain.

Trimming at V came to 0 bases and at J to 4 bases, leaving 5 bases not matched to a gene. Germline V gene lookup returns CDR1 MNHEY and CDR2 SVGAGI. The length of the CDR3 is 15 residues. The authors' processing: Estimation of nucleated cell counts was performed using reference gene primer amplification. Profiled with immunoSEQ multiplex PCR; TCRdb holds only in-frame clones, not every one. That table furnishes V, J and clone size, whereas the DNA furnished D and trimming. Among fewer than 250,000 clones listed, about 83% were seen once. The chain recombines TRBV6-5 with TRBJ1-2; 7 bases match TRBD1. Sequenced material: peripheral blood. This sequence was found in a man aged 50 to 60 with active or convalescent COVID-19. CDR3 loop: CASSYSVTGSYGYTF. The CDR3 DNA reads TGTGCCAGCAGTTACTCCGTGACAGGGAGCTATGGCTACACCTTC.